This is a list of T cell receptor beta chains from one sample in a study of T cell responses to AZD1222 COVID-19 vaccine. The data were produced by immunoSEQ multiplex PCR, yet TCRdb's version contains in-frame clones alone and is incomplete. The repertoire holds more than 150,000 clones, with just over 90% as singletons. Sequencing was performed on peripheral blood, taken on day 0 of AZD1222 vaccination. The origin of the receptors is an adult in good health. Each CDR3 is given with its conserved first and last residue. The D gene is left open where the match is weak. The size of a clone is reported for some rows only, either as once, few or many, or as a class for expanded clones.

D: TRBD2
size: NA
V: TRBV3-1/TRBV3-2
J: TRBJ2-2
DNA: TGTGCCAGCAGCCTTGGAGCGGGAGTGAACACCGGGGAGCTGTTTTTT
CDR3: CASSLGAGVNTGELFF

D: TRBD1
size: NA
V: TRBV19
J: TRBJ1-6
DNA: TGTGCCAGTAGTATGGACAGGGCCAATTCACCCCTCCACTTT
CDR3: CASSMDRANSPLHF

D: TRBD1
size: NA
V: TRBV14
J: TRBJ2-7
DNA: TGTGCCAGCAGCCCCCGGGACAGGGTATGGTACGAGCAGTACTTC
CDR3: CASSPRDRVWYEQYF

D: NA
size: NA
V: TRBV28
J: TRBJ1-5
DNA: TGTGCCAGCAGTTTATCCCGGAGGTATCAGCCCCAGCATTTT
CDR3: CASSLSRRYQPQHF

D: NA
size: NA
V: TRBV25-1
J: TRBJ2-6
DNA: TGTGCCAGCAGTGAGCAGGGTGCTGGGGCCAACGTCCTGACTTTC
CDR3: CASSEQGAGANVLTF

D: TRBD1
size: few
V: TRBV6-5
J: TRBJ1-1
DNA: TGTGCCAGCAGCAGGGGGAACGCGGGTGAAGCTTTCTTT
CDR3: CASSRGNAGEAFF

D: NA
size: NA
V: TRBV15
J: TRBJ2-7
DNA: TGTGCCACCAGCAGAGACCGGTCCTACGAGCAGTACTTC
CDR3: CATSRDRSYEQYF

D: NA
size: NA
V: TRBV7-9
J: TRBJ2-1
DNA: TGTGCCAGCAGCTTAGGTGAATTCAAAAACTACAATGAGCAGTTCTTC
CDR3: CASSLGEFKNYNEQFF

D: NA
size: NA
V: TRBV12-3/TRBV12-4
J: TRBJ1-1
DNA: TGTGCCAGCAGTTGGACGGGGTCCACTGAAGCTTTCTTT
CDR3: CASSWTGSTEAFF

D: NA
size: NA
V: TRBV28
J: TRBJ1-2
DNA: TGTGCCAGCAGTTCCCCAGGGCGAGGCGGCTACACCTTC
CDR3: CASSSPGRGGYTF

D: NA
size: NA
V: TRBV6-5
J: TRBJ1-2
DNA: TGTGCCAGCAGTTACGGGGCTGAAGATGGCTACACCTTC
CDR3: CASSYGAEDGYTF